Below, 26 T cell receptor beta chains from the same sample are listed, as sequenced in a study of blood T cell repertoires in COVID-19. Measured with immunoSEQ multiplex PCR; TCRdb has only the in-frame clones, and not every one. The sample consists of roughly 230,000 clones, roughly 85% of them appearing once. Sequenced material: peripheral blood. The receptors shown here come from a man aged 40-49 years with acute or convalescent COVID-19.

V is TRBV7-6 and J is TRBJ1-5, with TRBD1 identical over 10 bases. CDR3 length: 18 amino acids. Germline V gives CDR1 SGHVS, CDR2 FNYEAQ. The trim removed 5 bases at V and 3 bases at J, leaving 13 bases unmatched. DNA for the CDR3: TGTGCCAGCAGCCCCTTAAGACCGGGACAGGGGCTCAATCAGCCCCAGCATTTT. It is translated as CASSPLRPGQGLNQPQHF.

The gene calls are TRBV5-6 and TRBJ1-2; no clear D gene. The germline V and J ends were trimmed by 0 bases and 1 base, with 7 bases remaining between them. Germline V gene sequence: CDR1 SGHDT, CDR2 YYEEEE. This CDR3 spans 14 amino acids. The CDR3 protein is CASSLGSVNYGYTF. CDR3 DNA sequence: TGTGCCAGCAGCTTGGGATCGGTTAACTATGGCTACACCTTC. Full variable domain (outside the CDR3, taken from reference TRBV5-6 and TRBJ1-2): DAGVTQSPTHLIKTRGQQVTLRCSPKSGHDTVSWYQQALGQGPQFIFQYYEEEERQRGNFPDRFSGHQFPNYSSELNVNALLLGDSALYLCASSLGSVNYGYTFGSGTRLTVV.

This clone was counted only a few times. The V and J genes are TRBV11-2 and TRBJ2-1; 10 bases agree with TRBD2. V trimming: 5 bases; J trimming: 4 bases; junction bases outside the gene matches: 11. Germline values: CDR1 SGHAT, CDR2 FQNNGV. There are 17 residues in the CDR3. DNA for the CDR3: TGTGCCAGCAGCAAAAGTTCCCTAGCGGGGGTATACAATGAGCAGTTCTTC. Its protein product is CASSKSSLAGVYNEQFF.

J is TRBJ1-1 and V is TRBV19, with D hard to call. Germline-derived CDR1 and CDR2 are LNHDA and SQIVND (reference sequence). The CDR3 loop spans 14 amino acids. V dropped 1 base and J dropped 3 bases, with 9 bases sitting between them. CDR3 DNA: TGTGCCAGTAGTATAGTGGGCCGTGACACTGAAGCTTTCTTT. Its translation: CASSIVGRDTEAFF.

The chain employs TRBV30 and TRBJ2-5, with D tentatively TRBD2 (5 bases). This CDR3 is 11 amino acids long. V was cut by 2 bases and J by 5 bases, with 6 bases left in between. CDR1 GTSNPN and CDR2 SVGIG come from the germline V gene (reference sequence). CDR3: CAWSPGETQYF. The CDR3, as DNA: TGTGCCTGGAGTCCGGGGGAGACCCAGTACTTC.

This chain joins TRBV6-5 and TRBJ1-2; unclear D gene. This CDR3 is built from 14 residues. Germline CDR1 and CDR2: MNHEY and SVGAGI. V was cut by 3 bases and J by 2 bases, with 10 bases left in between. The CDR3 protein is CASSYGRRNYGYTF. CDR3 nucleotides: TGTGCCAGCAGTTATGGCAGGCGCAACTATGGCTACACCTTC.

The chain links TRBV5-1 to TRBJ2-7; 12 bases are a match to TRBD2. The CDR3 extends over 16 amino acids. Germline CDR1 and CDR2: SGHRS and YFSETQ. With V trimmed by 0 bases and J by 7 bases, 8 bases remained unmatched. The CDR3 region is CASSLAGLAGTQEQYF. The CDR3, as DNA: TGCGCCAGCAGCTTGGCCGGACTAGCGGGGACTCAGGAGCAGTACTTC.

The CDR3 DNA is TGTGCCTGGAGCGTTCAGGGACACTACACAGATACGCAGTATTTT. Protein product: CAWSVQGHYTDTQYF. The chain combines TRBV30 with TRBJ2-3; D possibly corresponds to TRBD1 (6 bases). The CDR3 is made up of 15 amino acids. The V gene's germline CDR1 is GTSNPN and CDR2 SVGIG (reference sequence). Trimming left V 3 bases short and J 2 bases short, with 15 bases between.

The chain is built from TRBV7-9 and TRBJ1-2, with 8 nucleotides matching TRBD1. The germline CDR1 and CDR2 sequences are SEHNR and FQNEAQ (reference sequence). V shed 3 bases, J shed 2 bases, and the junction held 2 bases outside the gene matches. This CDR3 spans 14 amino acids. CDR3 DNA sequence: TGTGCCAGCAGCTTTGGGACAGGCAACTATGGCTACACCTTC. This gives the protein CASSFGTGNYGYTF.

V usage is TRBV30 and J usage is TRBJ2-5; no definite D call. Between the trimmed V and J ends, which lost 4 bases and 7 bases, there was a span of 19 bases. The germline gives CDR1 GTSNPN, CDR2 SVGIG (reference sequence). The CDR3 is 14 amino acids. CDR3 in amino acids: CAWNRLPFRWTQYF. In DNA, the CDR3 is TGTGCCTGGAATAGGCTACCTTTCAGGTGGACCCAGTACTTC.

The rearrangement links TRBV5-4 to TRBJ2-3; tentatively, D is TRBD1 (5 bases). CDR3 length equals 15 residues. The V end lost 0 bases, the J end lost 2 bases, and 10 bases lay between the germline ends. Per the germline V gene, CDR1 is SGHNT and CDR2 is YYREEE (reference sequence). The CDR3 DNA sequence: TGTGCCAGCAGCTTGGAAGGGGCACCCACAGATACGCAGTATTTT. Protein: CASSLEGAPTDTQYF.

This chain joins TRBV3-1 (or the pseudogene TRBV3-2) and TRBJ2-3; 15 bases match TRBD2. The CDR3 extends over 18 amino acids. V trimming: 4 bases; J trimming: 1 base; junction bases outside the gene matches: 6. Per the germline V gene, CDR1 is LGHDT and CDR2 is YNNKEL (reference sequence). The CDR3 DNA reads as TGTGCCAGCAGCCGCCTGGGACTAGCGGGGGGAGGCACAGATACGCAGTATTTT. Translation gives CASSRLGLAGGGTDTQYF.

This clone was seen a few times. The chain links TRBV7-2 to TRBJ1-5; a possible D gene is TRBD1 (6 bases). The germline CDR1 and CDR2 sequences are SGHTA and FQGNSA. The CDR3 totals 15 residues. V was clipped by 5 bases and J by 0 bases, with 11 bases between them. CDR3 sequence reads: CASSQTGYSNQPQHF. In DNA form, the CDR3 reads TGTGCCAGCAGCCAAACAGGGTATAGCAATCAGCCCCAGCATTTT.

V and J are TRBV7-8 and TRBJ1-1; no firm D call. This CDR3 has 14 amino acids. Deletions cut 3 bases from V and 5 bases from J, with 13 bases between. Germline CDR1 is SGHVS and CDR2 is FQNEAQ. CDR3 loop: CASSFSPWETEAFF. The CDR3 nucleotides are TGTGCCAGCAGCTTTTCCCCCTGGGAGACTGAAGCTTTCTTT.

The chain recombines TRBV5-4 with TRBJ1-4; the D gene is possibly TRBD1 (6 bases). The V end lost 4 bases, the J end lost 5 bases, and 18 bases lay between the germline ends. The CDR3 totals 16 residues. The germline CDR1 and CDR2 sequences are SGHNT and YYREEE (reference sequence). CDR3 residues: CASSTNLNTGNEKLFF. CDR3 in DNA: TGTGCCAGCAGCACCAATTTAAACACAGGGAATGAAAAACTGTTTTTT.

The chain recombines TRBV5-4 with TRBJ1-6; 7 positions match TRBD1. In germline, CDR1 is SGHNT, CDR2 YYREEE (reference sequence). This CDR3 spans 15 amino acids. V lost 4 bases to trimming and J lost 7 bases; unmatched junction nucleotides: 8. As DNA, the CDR3 is TGTGCCAGCAGCCCAGAGGCGGACAGGAATTCACCCCTCCACTTT. Encoded protein: CASSPEADRNSPLHF.

The chain employs TRBV4-3 and TRBJ2-7; 9 bases are shared with TRBD1. This CDR3 spans 16 amino acids. V dropped 1 base and J dropped 2; count of bases not matched to a gene: 6. Germline V gene sequence: CDR1 LGHNA, CDR2 YSLEER. CDR3 sequence: CASSQARTGEPYEQYF. The DNA of the CDR3 is TGCGCCAGCAGCCAAGCAAGGACAGGGGAACCCTACGAGCAGTACTTC.

This chain links TRBV12-5 with TRBJ2-1, with D maybe TRBD2 (6 bases). Trimming cost V 4 bases and J 9 bases, with 13 bases left between them. The CDR3 runs to 13 residues. Germline V gives CDR1 LGHNT, CDR2 FRNRAP. The CDR3 DNA is TGTGCTAGTGGTTCCCGTCAGGGAGGTGAGCAGTTCTTC. This codes for CASGSRQGGEQFF.

The V call is TRBV28, the J call TRBJ1-1; 7 nucleotides agree with TRBD1. Germline-derived CDR1 and CDR2 are MDHEN and SYDVKM. CDR3 length equals 17 residues. The V and J ends lost 3 bases and 5 bases, in that order; junction bases with no gene match: 15. CDR3 DNA: TGTGCCAGCAGTTTTCCACCCGCTCCGGGACAGAAGACTGAAGCTTTCTTT. Translated: CASSFPPAPGQKTEAFF.

This chain connects TRBV19 to TRBJ2-3; 9 bases align to TRBD1. Germline assignment: CDR1 LNHDA and CDR2 SQIVND (reference sequence). V shed 3 bases, J shed 11 bases, and the junction held 3 bases outside the gene matches. CDR3 size: 12 residues. The CDR3 DNA reads TGTGCCAGTAGTATTGGGACAGGGAAGCAGTATTTT. It translates to CASSIGTGKQYF.

The chain is built from TRBV5-1 and TRBJ1-6, with 7 bases identical to TRBD1. Germline CDR1 reads SGHRS; CDR2 reads YFSETQ. The CDR3 extends over 18 amino acids. The J segment lost 7 bases and the V segment lost 0 bases, leaving 13 bases of the junction unmatched. CDR3 sequence: CASSLVATGTANNSPLHF. In DNA, the CDR3 is TGCGCCAGCAGCTTGGTCGCTACCGGGACAGCAAACAATTCACCCCTCCACTTT.

This clone was observed a few times. The rearrangement uses TRBV7-9 and TRBJ2-3, with D possibly TRBD1 on 6 matching bases. The CDR3 extends over 15 amino acids. V dropped 5 bases and J dropped 0 bases, with 12 bases sitting between them. Germline V CDR1 and CDR2: SEHNR, FQNEAQ (reference sequence). The CDR3 is CASSLPRGSTDTQYF. The CDR3 DNA reads TGTGCCAGCAGCCTCCCGAGGGGGAGCACAGATACGCAGTATTTT.

The chain couples TRBV20-1 to TRBJ1-2; TRBD1 matches at 10 bases. The germline V gene has CDR1 DFQATT and CDR2 SNEGSKA (reference sequence). The ends lost 3 bases at V and 12 bases at J; junction bases unmatched: 7. CDR3 size: 12 residues. This CDR3 reads CSASWDRGANTF. CDR3 bases: TGCAGTGCTAGTTGGGACAGGGGAGCTAACACCTTC.

J is TRBJ1-2 and V is TRBV6-7; D is ambiguous. TRBV6-7 is given ORF status, its function remaining uncertain. V lost 9 bases and J 5 bases, leaving 7 bases between the germline ends. This CDR3 contains 10 residues. The CDR3 protein is CARGRYGYTF. DNA of the CDR3: TGTGCCAGGGGCAGATATGGCTACACCTTC.

This clone has more than one count but fewer than ten. V usage is TRBV5-6 and J usage is TRBJ1-4; D is unresolved. Germline CDR1 reads SGHDT; CDR2 reads YYEEEE. The germline V and J ends were trimmed by 4 bases and 4 bases, with 14 bases remaining between them. The CDR3 extends over 15 amino acids. The CDR3 DNA sequence: TGTGCCAGCAGCCCGTGGCCAGCGGATAATGAAAAACTGTTTTTT. Amino acids: CASSPWPADNEKLFF.

The J gene is TRBJ2-3, the V gene TRBV5-5; the D gene is possibly TRBD1 (6 bases). V was cut by 3 bases and J by 3 bases, with 8 bases left in between. The CDR3 sequence is 13 residues long. Germline lookup yields CDR1 SGHKS and CDR2 YYEKEE (reference sequence). For the CDR3, the DNA is TGTGCCAGCAGCTCCGGACAGACAGATACGCAGTATTTT. It yields the protein CASSSGQTDTQYF.